Each of the 13 T cell receptor beta chains below was sequenced from the same sample in a study of siplizumab effects on memory and regulatory T cells (dated by TCRdb to between 2018 and 2021). Library prep was done by the immunoSEQ multiplex PCR assay. TCRdb stores this immuneACCESS table with in-frame sequences only. Part of the clones is absent; in the studies checked, under half of the shortfall reflects unresolved V genes, and no reason is known for the rest. In this sample the table shows approximately 5,000 clones, 45% to 50% of which occur a single time. The ten largest make up about 83% of the sample. Cells from the mixed lymphocyte reactions were cocultured for about six days at 37 degrees C. These TCRs are of unknown antigen specificity. Sequencing input: CFSE-low (dividing) CD8+ T cells sorted from an allogeneic mixed lymphocyte reaction. The receptors derive from a human donor in good health; the cells came from an allogeneic mixed lymphocyte reaction. Some clones in this sample may be carry-over from other donors' samples.

This clone was picked up a small number of times. This chain links TRBV7-6 with TRBJ1-1; weak D call: TRBD1 (6 bases). This CDR3 has 16 amino acids. Germline lookup yields CDR1 SGHVS and CDR2 FNYEAQ. Between the trimmed V and J ends, which lost 3 bases and 1 base, there was a span of 15 bases. The CDR3 sequence is CASSLFRDNRNTEAFF. DNA for the CDR3: TGTGCCAGCAGCTTGTTCCGGGACAATAGGAACACTGAAGCTTTCTTT. Drawing the rest from reference TRBV7-6 and TRBJ1-1, the complete variable domain is GAGVSQSPRYKVTKRGQDVALRCDPISGHVSLYWYRQALGQGPEFLTYFNYEAQQDKSGLPNDRFSAERPEGSISTLTIQRTEQRDSAMYRCASSLFRDNRNTEAFFGQGTRLTVV.

This clone is classed as medium-sized. The chain combines TRBV9 with TRBJ1-1, with 9 bases fitting TRBD1. Trimming removed 4 bases from V and 3 bases from J; junction bases left unmatched: 4. CDR3 length: 14 amino acids. Germline values: CDR1 SGDLS, CDR2 YYNGEE. The CDR3 DNA follows: TGTGCCAGCAGCCCCTGGACAGGGGACACTGAAGCTTTCTTT. Translating gives CASSPWTGDTEAFF. The full variable domain, rest sourced from reference TRBV9 and TRBJ1-1, is DSGVTQTPKHLITATGQRVTLRCSPRSGDLSVYWYQQSLDQGLQFLIQYYNGEERAKGNILERFSAQQFPDLHSELNLSSLELGDSALYFCASSPWTGDTEAFFGQGTRLTVV.

The chain has TRBV27 and TRBJ2-5; D call uncertain. The tail of the sequence fits TRBJ2-7 better, so the J call may be wrong. This CDR3 spans 13 amino acids. Germline values: CDR1 MNHEY, CDR2 SMNVEV (reference sequence). The CDR3 sequence: CASSSTRFNEQYF. The CDR3 bases are TGTGCCAGCAGTTCGACGCGTTTCAACGAGCAGTACTTC.

The chain couples TRBV6-1 to TRBJ1-1; D may be TRBD1 (6 bases). V lost 4 bases, J lost 5 bases, and 17 bases lay in between. CDR1 MNHNS and CDR2 SASEGT come from the germline V gene. The CDR3 has 15 amino acids. CDR3 sequence reads: CASSAVTGPGTEAFF. The DNA of the CDR3 is TGTGCCAGCAGTGCCGTTACAGGGCCGGGAACTGAAGCTTTCTTT.

V is TRBV2 and J is TRBJ2-1, with TRBD1 as a possible D gene (6 bases). V was pared by 1 base and J by 4 bases, with 23 bases between. The CDR3 is made up of 19 amino acids. Germline CDR1 SNHLY, CDR2 FYNNEI. The DNA for the CDR3 is TGTGCCAGCAGTGAAGTTACAGGGCCCCACTATGAAGCGTACAATGAGCAGTTCTTC. Protein: CASSEVTGPHYEAYNEQFF.

In its sample, this clone was seen a few times. V and J are TRBV6-1 and TRBJ2-3; a weak D match, TRBD1 (5 bases). From germline, CDR1 is MNHNS and CDR2 SASEGT. Trimming stripped 6 bases from V and 1 base from J, with 5 bases between. The CDR3 is 12 amino acids. The CDR3 sequence: CASRTGTDTQYF. The CDR3 nucleotides are TGTGCCAGCAGGACAGGCACAGATACGCAGTATTTT.

The chain recombines TRBV7-8 with TRBJ2-3; D unclear. Germline CDR1 and CDR2: SGHVS and FQNEAQ. The CDR3 runs to 13 residues. Trimming left V 2 bases short and J 3 bases short, with 6 bases between. Here the CDR3 reads CASSLWVTDTQYF. The CDR3 DNA reads TGTGCCAGCAGCTTATGGGTGACAGATACGCAGTATTTT.

The V and J genes are TRBV7-1 and TRBJ1-5; no definite D call. TRBV7-1 is flagged as an ORF with uncertain function. CDR3 length: 15 residues. V lost 4 bases and J 7 bases, leaving 17 bases between the germline ends. The CDR3 protein is CASSLTTASYQPQHF. The CDR3 DNA reads TGTGCCAGCAGCTTGACTACAGCGAGTTACCAGCCCCAGCATTTT.

The genes are TRBV9 and TRBJ1-4; D unresolved. V was pared by 0 bases and J by 0 bases, with 6 bases between. Germline loops: CDR1 SGDLS, CDR2 YYNGEE. This CDR3 is 15 amino acids long. The CDR3 is CASSVAGSTNEKLFF. In nucleotides, the CDR3 is TGTGCCAGCAGCGTAGCGGGGTCAACTAATGAAAAACTGTTTTTT.

V usage is TRBV6-5 and J usage is TRBJ1-1; 7 nucleotides align to TRBD1. The CDR3 covers 15 residues. With V trimmed by 5 bases and J by 5 bases, 11 bases remained unmatched. In germline, CDR1 is MNHEY, CDR2 SVGAGI. CDR3 loop: CASSILRLQGTEAFF. The CDR3 DNA reads TGTGCCAGCAGTATCTTGCGCCTACAGGGGACTGAAGCTTTCTTT.

This chain uses TRBV11-2 with TRBJ2-5; maybe TRBD1 (6 bases). The CDR3 loop spans 14 amino acids. The V gene's germline CDR1 is SGHAT and CDR2 FQNNGV. V dropped 1 base and J dropped 4 bases, with 10 bases sitting between them. The CDR3 sequence is CASSLGDRPETQYF. CDR3 DNA sequence: TGTGCCAGCAGCTTAGGAGACAGGCCAGAGACCCAGTACTTC.

The chain combines TRBV5-6 with TRBJ1-2; TRBD1 might be the D (6 bases). Deletions cut 0 bases from V and 2 bases from J, with 14 bases between. This CDR3 comprises 16 residues. The germline V gene encodes CDR1 SGHDT and CDR2 YYEEEE. The CDR3 DNA is TGTGCCAGCAGCTTGGCCCCGGGCAGGGGAAACTATGGCTACACCTTC. This encodes CASSLAPGRGNYGYTF.

The rearrangement uses TRBV1 and TRBJ2-3; the table's D call of TRBD2 was not tested on the DNA. TRBV1 is reported as a pseudogene. The length of the CDR3 is 17 residues. CDR3 nucleotide sequence: TGCACCAGCAGCCAAGCCCAAACTAGCGGGGAGCTGAATACGCAGTATTTT. Residues: CTSSQAQTSGELNTQYF.